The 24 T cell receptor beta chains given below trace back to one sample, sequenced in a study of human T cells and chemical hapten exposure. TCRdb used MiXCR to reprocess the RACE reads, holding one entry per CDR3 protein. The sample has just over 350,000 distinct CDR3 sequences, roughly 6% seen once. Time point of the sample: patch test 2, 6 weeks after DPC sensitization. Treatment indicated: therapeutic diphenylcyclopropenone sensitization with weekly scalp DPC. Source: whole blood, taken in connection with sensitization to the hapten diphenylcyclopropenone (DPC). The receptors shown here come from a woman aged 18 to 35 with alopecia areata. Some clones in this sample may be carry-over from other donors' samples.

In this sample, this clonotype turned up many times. The CDR3 loop reads CSAPTGTVNSPLHF. The CDR3 DNA is TGCAGTGCTCCAACCGGGACAGTCAATTCACCCCTCCACTTT. J is TRBJ1-6 and V is TRBV20-1; 7 bases match TRBD1. Losses at the gene ends were 5 bases for V and 7 bases for J; bases not matched to a gene: 8. Germline-derived CDR1 and CDR2 are DFQATT and SNEGSKA (reference sequence). The CDR3 totals 14 residues.

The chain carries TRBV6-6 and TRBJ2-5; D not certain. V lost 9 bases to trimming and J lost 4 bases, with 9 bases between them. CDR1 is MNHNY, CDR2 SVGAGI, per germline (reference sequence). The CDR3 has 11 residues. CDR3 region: CASQAGETQYF. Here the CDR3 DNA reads TGTGCCAGTCAAGCTGGAGAGACCCAGTACTTC.

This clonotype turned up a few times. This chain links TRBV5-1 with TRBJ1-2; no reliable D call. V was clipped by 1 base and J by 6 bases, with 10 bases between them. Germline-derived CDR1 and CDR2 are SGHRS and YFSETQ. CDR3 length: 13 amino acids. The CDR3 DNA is TGCGCCAGCAGCTTGCTAGGGTTGGATGGCTACACCTTC. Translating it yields CASSLLGLDGYTF.

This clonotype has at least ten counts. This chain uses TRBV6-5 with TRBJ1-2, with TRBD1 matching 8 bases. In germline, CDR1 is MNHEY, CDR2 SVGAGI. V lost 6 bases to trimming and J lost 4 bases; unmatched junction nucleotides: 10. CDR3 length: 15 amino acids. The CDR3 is CASRPPDRESYGYTF. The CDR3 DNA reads TGTGCCAGCAGGCCCCCGGACAGGGAATCCTATGGCTACACCTTC.

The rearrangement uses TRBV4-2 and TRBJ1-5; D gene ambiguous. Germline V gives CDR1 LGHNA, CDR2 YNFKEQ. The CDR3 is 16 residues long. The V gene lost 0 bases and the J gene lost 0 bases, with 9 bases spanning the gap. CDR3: CASSQDMVYSNQPQHF. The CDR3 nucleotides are TGTGCCAGCAGCCAAGATATGGTGTATAGCAATCAGCCCCAGCATTTT.

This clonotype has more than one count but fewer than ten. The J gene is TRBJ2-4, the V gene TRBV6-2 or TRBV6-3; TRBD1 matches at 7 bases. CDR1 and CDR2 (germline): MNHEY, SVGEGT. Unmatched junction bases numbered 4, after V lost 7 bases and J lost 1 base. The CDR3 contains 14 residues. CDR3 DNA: TGTGCCAGCAAAAACAGGGGCGCCAAAAACATTCAGTACTTC. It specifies CASKNRGAKNIQYF.

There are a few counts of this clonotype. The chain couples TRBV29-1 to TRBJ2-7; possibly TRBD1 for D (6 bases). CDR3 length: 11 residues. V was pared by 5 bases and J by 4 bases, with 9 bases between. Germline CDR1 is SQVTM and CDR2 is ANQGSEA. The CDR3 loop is CSVRQDYEQYF. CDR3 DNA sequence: TGCAGCGTTAGACAGGATTACGAGCAGTACTTC.

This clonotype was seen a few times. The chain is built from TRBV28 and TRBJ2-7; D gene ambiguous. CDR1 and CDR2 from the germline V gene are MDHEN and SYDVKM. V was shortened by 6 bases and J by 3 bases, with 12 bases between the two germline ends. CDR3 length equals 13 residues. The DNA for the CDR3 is TGTGCCAGCAGCTCAGACGAGTTCTACGAGCAGTACTTC. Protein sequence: CASSSDEFYEQYF. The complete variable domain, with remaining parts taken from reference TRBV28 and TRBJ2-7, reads DVKVTQSSRYLVKRTGEKVFLECVQDMDHENMFWYRQDPGLGLRLIYFSYDVKMKEKGDIPEGYSVSREKKERFSLILESASTNQTSMYLCASSSDEFYEQYFGPGTRLTVT.

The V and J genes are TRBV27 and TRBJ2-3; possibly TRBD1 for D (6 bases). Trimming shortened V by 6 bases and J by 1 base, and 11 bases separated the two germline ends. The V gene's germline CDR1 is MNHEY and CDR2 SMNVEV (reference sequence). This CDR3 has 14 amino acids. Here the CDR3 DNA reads TGTGCCAGCAGGAAGGGACACGGCACAGATACGCAGTATTTT. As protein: CASRKGHGTDTQYF.

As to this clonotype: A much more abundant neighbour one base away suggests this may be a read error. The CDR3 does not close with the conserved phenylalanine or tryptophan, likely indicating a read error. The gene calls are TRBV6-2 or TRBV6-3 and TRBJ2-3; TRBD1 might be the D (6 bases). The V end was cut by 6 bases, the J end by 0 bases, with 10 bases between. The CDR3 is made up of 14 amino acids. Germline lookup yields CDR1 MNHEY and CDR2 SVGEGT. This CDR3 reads CASRQGFSTDTQYI. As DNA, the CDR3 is TGTGCCAGCAGACAGGGATTCAGCACAGATACGCAGTATATT.

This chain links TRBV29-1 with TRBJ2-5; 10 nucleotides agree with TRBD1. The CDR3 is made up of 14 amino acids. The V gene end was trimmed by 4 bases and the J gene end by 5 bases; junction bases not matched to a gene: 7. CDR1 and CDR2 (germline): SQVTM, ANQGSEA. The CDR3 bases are TGCAGCGTTGCGGGGGACAGGGGCAGGGAGACCCAGTACTTC. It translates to CSVAGDRGRETQYF.

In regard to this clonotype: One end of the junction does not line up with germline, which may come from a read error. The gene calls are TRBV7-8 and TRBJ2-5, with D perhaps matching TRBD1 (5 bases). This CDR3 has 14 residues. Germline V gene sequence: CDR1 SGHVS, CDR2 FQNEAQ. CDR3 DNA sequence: TGTGCCAGCACCTTAGACAGCGTCCAAGAGACCCAGTACTTC. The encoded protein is CASTLDSVQETQYF.

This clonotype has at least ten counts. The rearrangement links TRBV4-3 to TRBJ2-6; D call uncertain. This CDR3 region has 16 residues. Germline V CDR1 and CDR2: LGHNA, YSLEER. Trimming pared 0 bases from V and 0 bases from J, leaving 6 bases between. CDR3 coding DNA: TGCGCCAGCAGCCAAGAGACCTACTCTGGGGCCAACGTCCTGACTTTC. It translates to CASSQETYSGANVLTF.

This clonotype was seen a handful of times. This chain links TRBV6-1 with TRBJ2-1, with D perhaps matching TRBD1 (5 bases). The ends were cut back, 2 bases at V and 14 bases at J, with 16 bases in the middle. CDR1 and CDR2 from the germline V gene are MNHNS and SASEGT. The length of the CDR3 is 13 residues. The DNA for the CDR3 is TGTGCCAGCAGTGAAAGGGGTCCCACGTTTAAGTTCTTC. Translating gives CASSERGPTFKFF.

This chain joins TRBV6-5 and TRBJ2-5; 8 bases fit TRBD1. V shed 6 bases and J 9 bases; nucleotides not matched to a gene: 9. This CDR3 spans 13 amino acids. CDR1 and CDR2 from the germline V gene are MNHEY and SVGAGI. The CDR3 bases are TGTGCCAGCAGGGAAGGACAGGGTATGCCCCAGTACTTC. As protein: CASREGQGMPQYF.

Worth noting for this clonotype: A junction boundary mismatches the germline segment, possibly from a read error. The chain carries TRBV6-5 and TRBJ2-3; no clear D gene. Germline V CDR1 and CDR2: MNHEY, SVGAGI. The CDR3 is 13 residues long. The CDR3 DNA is TGTGCCAGCAGAGGCACGAGCAGAGATACGCAGTATTTT. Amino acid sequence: CASRGTSRDTQYF.

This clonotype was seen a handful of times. This chain's CDR3 is CAIRVGSLNTGELFF. CDR3 sequence (DNA): TGTGCCATCAGAGTTGGGAGCCTGAACACCGGGGAGCTGTTTTTT. The chain combines TRBV10-3 with TRBJ2-2, with D possibly TRBD2 on 5 matching bases. Per germline, CDR1 ENHRY and CDR2 SYGVKD. CDR3 length equals 15 residues. Deletions cut 6 bases from V and 1 base from J, with 12 bases between.

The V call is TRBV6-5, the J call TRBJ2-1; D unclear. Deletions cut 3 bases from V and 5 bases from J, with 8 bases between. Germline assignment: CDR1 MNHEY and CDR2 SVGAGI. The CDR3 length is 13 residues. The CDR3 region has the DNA TGTGCCAGCAGTTATGCTACTAACAATGAGCAGTTCTTC. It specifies CASSYATNNEQFF.

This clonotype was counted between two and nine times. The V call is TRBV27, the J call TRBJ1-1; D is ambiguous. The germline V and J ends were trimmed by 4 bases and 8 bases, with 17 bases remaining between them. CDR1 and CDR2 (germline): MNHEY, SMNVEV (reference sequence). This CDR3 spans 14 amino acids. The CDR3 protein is CASSYRGTPSEAFF. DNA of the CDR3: TGTGCCAGCAGTTATCGAGGCACGCCGTCCGAAGCTTTCTTT.

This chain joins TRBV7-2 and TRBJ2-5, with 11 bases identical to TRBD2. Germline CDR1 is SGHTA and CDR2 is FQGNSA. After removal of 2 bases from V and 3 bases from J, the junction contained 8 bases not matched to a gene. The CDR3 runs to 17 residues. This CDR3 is CASSLLLASGGKETQYF. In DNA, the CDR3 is TGTGCCAGCAGCTTACTACTGGCTAGCGGGGGGAAAGAGACCCAGTACTTC.

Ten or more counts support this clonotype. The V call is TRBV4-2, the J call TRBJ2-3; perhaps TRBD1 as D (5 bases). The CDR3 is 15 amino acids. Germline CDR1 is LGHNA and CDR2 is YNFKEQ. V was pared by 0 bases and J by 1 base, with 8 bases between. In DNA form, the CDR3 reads TGTGCCAGCAGCCAAGAGGGGCGCGGCACAGATACGCAGTATTTT. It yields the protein CASSQEGRGTDTQYF.

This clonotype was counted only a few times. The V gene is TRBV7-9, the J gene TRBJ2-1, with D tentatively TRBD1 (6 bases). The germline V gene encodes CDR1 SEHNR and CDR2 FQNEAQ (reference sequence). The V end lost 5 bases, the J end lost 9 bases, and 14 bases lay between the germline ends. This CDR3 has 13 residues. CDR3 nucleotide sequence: TGTGCCAGCAGCCCCCCAGGGGAGATTGAGCAGTTCTTC. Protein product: CASSPPGEIEQFF.

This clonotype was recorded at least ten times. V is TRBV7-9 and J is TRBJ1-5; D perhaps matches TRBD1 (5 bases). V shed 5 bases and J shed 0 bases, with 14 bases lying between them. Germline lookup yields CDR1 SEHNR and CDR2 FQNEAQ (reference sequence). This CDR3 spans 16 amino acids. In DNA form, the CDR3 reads TGTGCCAGCAGCCGGGGCAGGGTAGATAGCAATCAGCCCCAGCATTTT. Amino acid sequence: CASSRGRVDSNQPQHF.

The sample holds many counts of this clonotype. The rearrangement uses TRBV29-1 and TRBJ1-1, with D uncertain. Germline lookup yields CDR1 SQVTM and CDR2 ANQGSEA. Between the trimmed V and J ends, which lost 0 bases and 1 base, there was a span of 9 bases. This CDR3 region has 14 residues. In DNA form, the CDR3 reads TGCAGCGTTGAAGATCTGGGAGCGAACACTGAAGCTTTCTTT. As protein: CSVEDLGANTEAFF.